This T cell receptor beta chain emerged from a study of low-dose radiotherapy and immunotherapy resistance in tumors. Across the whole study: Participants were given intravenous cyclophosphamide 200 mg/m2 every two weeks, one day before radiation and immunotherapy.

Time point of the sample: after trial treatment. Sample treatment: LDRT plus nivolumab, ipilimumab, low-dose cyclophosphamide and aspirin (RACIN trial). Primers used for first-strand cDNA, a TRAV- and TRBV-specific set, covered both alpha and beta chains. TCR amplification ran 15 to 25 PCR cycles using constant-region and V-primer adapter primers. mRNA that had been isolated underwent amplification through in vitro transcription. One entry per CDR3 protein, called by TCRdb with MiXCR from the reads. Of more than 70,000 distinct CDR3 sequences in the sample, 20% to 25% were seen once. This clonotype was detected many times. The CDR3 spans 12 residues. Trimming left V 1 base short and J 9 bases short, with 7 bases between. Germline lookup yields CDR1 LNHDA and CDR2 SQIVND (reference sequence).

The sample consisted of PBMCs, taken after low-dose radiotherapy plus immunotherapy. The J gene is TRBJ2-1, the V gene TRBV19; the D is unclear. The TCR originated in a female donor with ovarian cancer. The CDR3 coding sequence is TGTGCCAGTAGTATAGGAGTTGGTGAGCAGTTCTTC. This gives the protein CASSIGVGEQFF.